This is a list of T cell receptor beta chains from one sample in a study of shared clonotypes between healthy human individuals. Only in-frame clones appear in the TCRdb table, and some are missing; sequencing was by immunoSEQ multiplex PCR. Here the sample spans about 2.4 million clones, roughly 93% being singletons. Sequencing used naive CD4+ T cells from PBMCs. These TCRs come from a man aged 18 to 30 in good health. Some clones in this sample may be carry-over from other donors' samples. Both conserved end residues are part of each CDR3. The order of the fields is D gene, CDR3 length, J gene, V gene, clone size, CDR3 protein, CDR3 DNA. A D gene is named only where the DNA matches it firmly. The size entry is marked missing in some rows and otherwise reads once, few, many or a size class.

>NA|15|TRBJ2-4|TRBV5-1|once
CASSSGERGKNIQYF
TGCGCCAGCAGCTCCGGTGAGAGGGGGAAAAACATTCAGTACTTC
>NA|14|TRBJ2-1|TRBV18|once
CASSKTGLDNEQFF
TGTGCCAGCTCGAAGACAGGATTAGACAATGAGCAGTTCTTC
>NA|13|TRBJ1-2|TRBV19|NA
CASRLRDRDGYTF
TGTGCCAGTAGGTTGAGGGACCGAGATGGCTACACCTTC
>NA|13|TRBJ2-3|TRBV28|few
CASSLMAGNTQYF
TGTGCCAGCAGTTTAATGGCAGGGAATACGCAGTATTTT
>NA|14|TRBJ2-1|TRBV7-2|NA
CASSLARLGNEQFF
TGTGCCAGCAGCTTAGCCCGCCTAGGCAATGAGCAGTTCTTC
>NA|17|TRBJ2-1|TRBV30|once
CAWSEGQIAVRDNEQFF
TGTGCCTGGAGTGAAGGCCAAATAGCTGTTAGAGACAATGAGCAGTTCTTC
>NA|14|TRBJ1-2|TRBV9|NA
CASSVGAGHYGYTF
TGTGCCAGCAGCGTGGGGGCAGGGCACTATGGCTACACCTTC
>TRBD2|19|TRBJ2-7|TRBV15|once
CATSRAGLAGGVRSYEQYF
TGTGCCACCAGCAGAGCCGGACTAGCGGGAGGGGTTAGGTCCTACGAGCAGTACTTC
>NA|15|TRBJ1-1|TRBV5-4|NA
CASSLAKQGGTEAFF
TGTGCCAGCAGCTTGGCTAAACAGGGAGGCACTGAAGCTTTCTTT
>NA|14|TRBJ2-7|TRBV30|NA
CAWSVIRLSYEQYF
TGTGCCTGGAGTGTAATACGGCTCTCCTACGAGCAGTACTTC
>NA|11|TRBJ2-5|TRBV14|NA
CASSHGKTQYF
TGTGCCAGCAGCCATGGGAAGACCCAGTACTTC
>TRBD2|15|TRBJ2-1|TRBV15|once
CATSTQTSGSHEQFF
TGTGCCACCAGCACTCAGACTAGCGGGAGCCATGAGCAGTTCTTC
>NA|14|TRBJ2-7|TRBV7-2|NA
CASSTPGRSYEQYF
TGTGCCAGCAGCACTCCTGGGAGGTCCTACGAGCAGTACTTC
>TRBD1|14|TRBJ1-1|TRBV2|NA
CASTEGAVNTEAFF
TGTGCCAGCACTGAGGGGGCTGTGAACACTGAAGCTTTCTTT
>TRBD1|12|TRBJ1-2|TRBV28|few
CASSERTGPYTF
TGTGCCAGCAGTGAGAGGACAGGGCCTTACACCTTC
>NA|13|TRBJ2-7|TRBV6-1|NA
CAIRDKGGHEQYF
TGTGCCATCCGAGACAAGGGGGGGCACGAGCAGTACTTC
>NA|13|TRBJ2-5|TRBV6-5|NA
CASSPGIQETQYF
TGTGCCAGCAGTCCGGGGATCCAAGAGACCCAGTACTTC
>TRBD1|14|TRBJ2-5|TRBV7-9|NA
CASSFTGGMETQYF
TGTGCCAGCAGCTTTACAGGGGGCATGGAGACCCAGTACTTC
>NA|16|TRBJ2-1|TRBV14|NA
CASSPVTSARGDEQFF
TGTGCCAGCAGCCCCGTCACTAGCGCTAGGGGGGATGAGCAGTTCTTC
>NA|15|TRBJ2-2|TRBV5-1|NA
CASSPQGWNPGELFF
TGCGCCAGCAGCCCCCAAGGGTGGAACCCCGGGGAGCTGTTTTTT
>NA|14|TRBJ1-5|TRBV18|NA
CASSPLQDNQPQHF
TGTGCCAGCTCACCACTGCAGGACAATCAGCCCCAGCATTTT
>NA|14|TRBJ1-1|TRBV27|NA
CASSSGGDSTEAFF
TGTGCCAGCAGTAGCGGGGGGGATTCCACTGAAGCTTTCTTT
>NA|14|TRBJ2-7|TRBV2|NA
CAARETVLSYEQYF
TGTGCCGCGAGAGAGACAGTGCTCTCCTACGAGCAGTACTTC
>TRBD1|14|TRBJ2-7|TRBV10-3|NA
CAISLGTELWGQYF
TGTGCCATCAGTTTGGGGACAGAACTGTGGGGGCAGTACTTC
>TRBD1|18|TRBJ2-1|TRBV7-2|NA
CASSSTRLRDRALNEQFF
TGTGCCAGCAGCTCCACCAGACTCCGGGACAGGGCTCTCAATGAGCAGTTCTTC
>NA|17|TRBJ1-5|TRBV28|NA
CASSLWYSGSSNQPQHF
TGTGCCAGCAGTTTATGGTATTCAGGTAGTAGCAATCAGCCCCAGCATTTT
>NA|13|TRBJ1-2|TRBV5-6|NA
CASSLGQTYGYTF
TGTGCCAGCAGCTTAGGACAAACGTATGGCTACACCTTC
>NA|17|TRBJ2-5|TRBV18|NA
CASSTPSRKMYQETQYF
TGTGCCAGCTCAACGCCTTCTAGAAAAATGTACCAAGAGACCCAGTACTTC
>TRBD2|13|TRBJ2-1|TRBV5-4|NA
CASSVGLAHVKFF
TGTGCCAGCAGCGTGGGACTAGCCCACGTTAAGTTCTTC
>TRBD1|14|TRBJ1-2|TRBV11-2|NA
CASSADRGNYGYTF
TGTGCCAGCAGCGCGGACAGGGGAAACTATGGCTACACCTTC
>NA|17|TRBJ2-6|TRBV5-1|once
CASSLEGIRSGANVLTF
TGCGCCAGCAGTCTAGAGGGAATCCGCTCTGGGGCCAACGTCCTGACTTTC
>NA|14|TRBJ2-7|TRBV9|NA
CASSVGPRSGEQYF
TGTGCCAGCAGCGTAGGCCCACGAAGCGGCGAGCAGTACTTC
>NA|13|TRBJ2-3|TRBV4-2|NA
CASSQRGGDTQYF
TGTGCCAGCAGCCAGAGGGGGGGAGATACGCAGTATTTT
>NA|15|TRBJ2-7|TRBV5-1|NA
CASSPGEGRDGEQYF
TGCGCCAGCAGCCCGGGCGAGGGGAGAGATGGCGAGCAGTACTTC
>NA|13|TRBJ2-2|TRBV30|NA
CAWRNRKTGELFF
TGTGCCTGGAGAAACAGGAAAACCGGGGAGCTGTTTTTT
>TRBD1|15|TRBJ2-1|TRBV18|NA
CASSPDRVSYNEQFF
TGTGCCAGCTCACCAGACAGGGTCTCCTACAATGAGCAGTTCTTC
>TRBD2|15|TRBJ2-5|TRBV27|NA
CASSPRTSGWETQYF
TGTGCCAGCAGTCCCCGGACTAGCGGGTGGGAGACCCAGTACTTC
>NA|13|TRBJ1-3|TRBV10-1|once
CASSAQTGNTIYF
TGCGCCAGCAGTGCACAGACTGGAAACACCATATATTTT
>NA|12|TRBJ1-2|TRBV29-1|NA
CSVGLGLYGYTF
TGCAGCGTCGGTCTCGGGCTTTATGGCTACACCTTC
>NA|14|TRBJ1-1|TRBV15|few
CATSRDRLNTEAFF
TGTGCCACCAGCAGAGACCGATTGAACACTGAAGCTTTCTTT
>TRBD1|14|TRBJ1-1|TRBV4-2|NA
CASSQDLGTGEAFF
TGTGCCAGCAGCCAAGATCTCGGGACAGGGGAGGCTTTCTTT
>TRBD2|15|TRBJ2-3|TRBV6-5|NA
CASSSSRREADTQYF
TGTGCCAGCAGTTCCTCGAGGCGGGAGGCGGATACGCAGTATTTT
>NA|15|TRBJ2-3|TRBV29-1|NA
CSGVPADRSTDTQYF
TGCAGCGGGGTGCCCGCGGACAGAAGCACAGATACGCAGTATTTT
>NA|16|TRBJ1-1|TRBV5-1|NA
CASSLETGTKNTEAFF
TGCGCCAGCAGCTTAGAGACCGGGACAAAGAACACTGAAGCTTTCTTT
>NA|13|TRBJ1-2|TRBV30|once
CAWSARTIYGYTF
TGTGCCTGGAGTGCACGGACTATCTATGGCTACACCTTC